The clone carrying this T cell receptor (beta chain) has more than one count but fewer than ten. Deletions cut 5 bases from V and 2 bases from J, with 4 bases between. Germline values: CDR1 SGHAT, CDR2 FQNNGV. The CDR3 is made up of 11 amino acids. The data belong to a study of cytomegalovirus exposure and HLA in healthy donors. Produced via immunoSEQ multiplex PCR; TCRdb's table is partial and in-frame only. The sample yields about 130,000 clones, approximately 84% seen once. This TCR was recovered from a young man in good health and CMV-seropositive. The V gene is TRBV11-2, the J gene TRBJ2-7, with unresolved D. Sequencing was done on a sample of PBMCs. The CDR3 nucleotides are TGTGCCAGCAGCCTCGCCTACGAGCAGTACTTC. Protein sequence: CASSLAYEQYF.